The 3 T cell receptor beta chains reported below all come from one sample, sequenced in a study of CD8 T cells in ankylosing spondylitis. TCRdb independently ran MiXCR on the 5' RACE reads; one entry per CDR3 protein. The sample comprises roughly 200,000 distinct CDR3 sequences, 10% to 15% of which are singletons, and about 15% rests with the top ten. The sample consisted of blood, either unsorted or a sorted T cell fraction (not recorded which). All receptors derive from a male donor with ankylosing spondylitis or in good health (not recorded which).

This chain joins TRBV9 and TRBJ2-1; perhaps TRBD2 as D (6 bases). Trimming took 4 bases from V and 7 from J, leaving 12 bases between them. Germline assignment: CDR1 SGDLS and CDR2 YYNGEE. The CDR3 has 13 amino acids. The CDR3 reads CASSPSGRNEQFF. CDR3 coding DNA: TGTGCCAGCAGCCCGTCAGGGAGGAATGAGCAGTTCTTC.

This clonotype has just a few counts. This chain joins TRBV15 and TRBJ2-2; the match to TRBD1 covers 9 bases. The germline V gene encodes CDR1 LNHNV and CDR2 YYDKDF (reference sequence). The CDR3 has 17 amino acids. Trimming at V came to 0 bases and at J to 7 bases, leaving 9 bases not matched to a gene. The CDR3, as DNA: TGTGCCACCAGCAGAGACCTCGGACAGGGGTCTATCGGGGAGCTGTTTTTT. Protein sequence: CATSRDLGQGSIGELFF.

The chain recombines TRBV7-9 with TRBJ1-1; D ambiguous. This CDR3 comprises 12 residues. Germline V gene lookup returns CDR1 SEHNR and CDR2 FQNEAQ (reference sequence). Between the trimmed V and J ends, which lost 4 bases and 6 bases, there was a span of 9 bases. The CDR3, as DNA: TGTGCCAGCAGCTCCGGATCGGCTGAAGCTTTCTTT. Residues: CASSSGSAEAFF.